These T cell receptor beta chains were read from a single sample in a study of CD8+CD57+ T cells in acquired aplastic anemia. TCRdb reanalysed the reads using MiXCR and keeps one entry per CDR3 protein. Of 150,000 to 200,000 distinct CDR3 sequences listed, 64% are singletons. Sequencing was performed on sorted CD4+, CD8+, or CD8+CD57+ T cells (not recorded which) from PBMCs. The receptors shown here come from a human donor with severe aplastic anemia or a healthy control (not recorded which). Each CDR3 is given with its conserved first and last residue. D genes are given only for firm matches. Clone size appears in some rows only: once, few, many, or a class for an expanded clone.

CDR3	DNA	V	J	size	D
CASSLAWDQPQHF	TGTGCCAGCAGCTTAGCGTGGGATCAGCCCCAGCATTTT	TRBV7-8	TRBJ1-5	many	-
CATSGPGLPDTQYF	TGTGCCACCAGCGGCCCGGGACTTCCAGATACGCAGTATTTT	TRBV15	TRBJ2-3	-	-
CASSLGRTQETQYF	TGTGCCAGCAGCCTTGGACGGACCCAAGAGACCCAGTACTTC	TRBV12-3/TRBV12-4	TRBJ2-5	many	-
CASSHQGAAYEQYF	TGTGCCAGTAGCCATCAGGGGGCAGCCTACGAGCAGTACTTC	TRBV19	TRBJ2-7	many	TRBD1
CASTHPAGQRYTEAFF	TGTGCCAGCACCCACCCAGCTGGGCAAAGGTACACTGAAGCTTTCTTT	TRBV12-3/TRBV12-4	TRBJ1-1	-	-
CSARDRILGTVRDTQYF	TGCAGTGCTAGAGATCGAATTTTAGGGACAGTAAGGGATACGCAGTATTTT	TRBV20-1	TRBJ2-3	once	TRBD1
CASRQDGGVGYTF	TGTGCCAGCAGACAGGACGGAGGCGTTGGCTACACCTTC	TRBV16	TRBJ1-2	many	-
CASSEGASNQETQYF	TGTGCCAGCAGTGAAGGGGCTAGCAATCAGGAGACCCAGTACTTC	TRBV2	TRBJ2-5	many	-
CASSPTARSYEQYF	TGTGCCAGCTCTCCGACCGCCCGATCCTACGAGCAGTACTTC	TRBV11-2	TRBJ2-7	many	-
CAISESVTAFTDTQYF	TGTGCCATCAGTGAGTCGGTGACAGCCTTCACAGATACGCAGTATTTT	TRBV10-3	TRBJ2-3	-	-
CAWSVPPYNSPLHF	TGTGCCTGGAGTGTCCCACCCTATAATTCACCCCTCCACTTT	TRBV30	TRBJ1-6	-	-
CSASRSRRSTDTQYF	TGCAGTGCTAGCCGATCTAGAAGGTCCACAGATACGCAGTATTTT	TRBV20-1	TRBJ2-3	-	-
CASSESETGELFF	TGTGCCAGCAGTGAAAGTGAAACCGGGGAGCTGTTTTTT	TRBV24-1	TRBJ2-2	-	-
CASSSDYGYTF	TGTGCCAGCAGCTCGGACTATGGCTACACCTTC	TRBV7-9	TRBJ1-2	many	-
CASSFLPSDTGTEAFF	TGCGCCAGCAGCTTTTTGCCCTCGGACACGGGGACTGAAGCTTTCTTT	TRBV5-1	TRBJ1-1	-	-